This T cell receptor beta chain was identified in a study of response to subunit inactivated influenza vaccine. The CDR3 is 15 amino acids. The trim removed 4 bases at V and 3 bases at J, leaving 4 bases unmatched. Germline CDR1 and CDR2: DFQATT and SNEGSKA (reference sequence). Study results and limitations: The authors offered the suggestion that each seasonal influenza vaccination recruits few new T cells.

With respect to this clonotype: The antigen remains undetermined.

Each CDR3 protein gets one entry after TCRdb re-called the RT-PCR reads with MiXCR. The top ten hold roughly 10% of the sample, which has more than 700,000 distinct CDR3 sequences, 20% to 25% seen once. Sequencing was performed on PBMCs from blood, taken roughly 5 days after vaccination. The chain combines TRBV20-1 with TRBJ2-3, with TRBD2 identical over 13 bases. This TCR derives from a man aged 50-59 years who received an inactivated influenza vaccine. Here the CDR3 reads CSATGLAGVTDTQYF. CDR3 coding DNA: TGCAGTGCTACCGGACTAGCGGGAGTTACAGATACGCAGTATTTT.